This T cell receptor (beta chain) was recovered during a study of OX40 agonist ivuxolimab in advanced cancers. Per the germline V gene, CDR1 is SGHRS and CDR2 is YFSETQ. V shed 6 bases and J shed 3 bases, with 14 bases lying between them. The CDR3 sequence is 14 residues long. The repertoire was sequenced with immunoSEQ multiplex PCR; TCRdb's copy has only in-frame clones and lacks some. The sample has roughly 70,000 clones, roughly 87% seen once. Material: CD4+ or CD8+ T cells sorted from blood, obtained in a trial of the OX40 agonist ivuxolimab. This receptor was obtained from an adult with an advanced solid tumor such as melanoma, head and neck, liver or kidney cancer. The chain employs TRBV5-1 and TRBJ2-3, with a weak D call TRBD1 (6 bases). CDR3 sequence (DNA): TGCGCCAGCACAAGGACAGAAGGGACAGATACGCAGTATTTT. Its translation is CASTRTEGTDTQYF. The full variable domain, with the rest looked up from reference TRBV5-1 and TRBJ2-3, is KAGVTQTPRYLIKTRGQQVTLSCSPISGHRSVSWYQQTPGQGLQFLFEYFSETQRNKGNFPGRFSGRQFSNSRSEMNVSTLELGDSALYLCASTRTEGTDTQYFGPGTRLTVL.